A selection of T cell receptor beta chains follows, all from one sample in a study of OX40 agonist ivuxolimab in advanced cancers. The repertoire was sequenced with immunoSEQ multiplex PCR; TCRdb's copy has only in-frame clones and lacks some. The sample shows 66,000 or so clones, about 85% of them seen only once. Material: CD4+ or CD8+ T cells sorted from blood, obtained in a trial of the OX40 agonist ivuxolimab. These receptors originate from an adult with an advanced solid tumor such as melanoma, head and neck, liver or kidney cancer. Both conserved end residues are part of each CDR3. A D gene is named only where the DNA matches it firmly. The size entry is marked missing in some rows and otherwise reads once, few, many or a size class.

v_call: TRBV5-1; j_call: TRBJ2-2; clone_size: NA; d_call: NA; cdr3_nt: TGCGCCAGCAGCTTGGGCACTAGCCCTGAGCGTGCCGGGGAGCTGTTTTTT; cdr3_aa: CASSLGTSPERAGELFF
v_call: TRBV2; j_call: TRBJ2-1; clone_size: NA; d_call: TRBD1; cdr3_nt: TGTGCCAGCAGTTTACAGGGGTTGGCCAATGAGCAGTTCTTC; cdr3_aa: CASSLQGLANEQFF
v_call: TRBV30; j_call: TRBJ1-6; clone_size: NA; d_call: TRBD1; cdr3_nt: TGTGCCTGGAGTGTACCGTTAGGGACAGAAAATTCACCCCTCCACTTT; cdr3_aa: CAWSVPLGTENSPLHF
v_call: TRBV5-1; j_call: TRBJ2-7; clone_size: few; d_call: NA; cdr3_nt: TGCGCCAGCAGCTTGGAACTTCGGGGGCACGAGCAGTACTTC; cdr3_aa: CASSLELRGHEQYF
v_call: TRBV23-1; j_call: TRBJ2-5; clone_size: medium-sized; d_call: NA; cdr3_nt: TGCGCCAGCAGTCTTAGGGAGACCCAGTACTTC; cdr3_aa: CASSLRETQYF
v_call: TRBV28; j_call: TRBJ1-1; clone_size: NA; d_call: TRBD1; cdr3_nt: TGTGCCAGCAAGCTACCCAGGGGGTACGGTGAAGCTTTCTTT; cdr3_aa: CASKLPRGYGEAFF
v_call: TRBV19; j_call: TRBJ2-2; clone_size: NA; d_call: NA; cdr3_nt: TGTGCCAGTAACCTTCAGACGAACACCGGGGAGCTGTTTTTT; cdr3_aa: CASNLQTNTGELFF
v_call: TRBV10-3; j_call: TRBJ2-2; clone_size: NA; d_call: NA; cdr3_nt: TGTGCCATCACGGGGACCGACACCGGGGAGCTGTTTTTT; cdr3_aa: CAITGTDTGELFF
v_call: TRBV28; j_call: TRBJ1-2; clone_size: NA; d_call: TRBD1; cdr3_nt: TGTGCCAGCACCATAACAGGGGATGTGTTTGGCTACACCTTC; cdr3_aa: CASTITGDVFGYTF
v_call: TRBV2; j_call: TRBJ2-1; clone_size: NA; d_call: NA; cdr3_nt: TGTGCCAGCAGGGAACCGAGCTCCTACAATGAGCAGTTCTTC; cdr3_aa: CASREPSSYNEQFF
v_call: TRBV25-1; j_call: TRBJ1-2; clone_size: NA; d_call: NA; cdr3_nt: TGTGCCAGCAGTGAACAAACAGCGTATGGCTACACCTTC; cdr3_aa: CASSEQTAYGYTF
v_call: TRBV19; j_call: TRBJ2-3; clone_size: few; d_call: NA; cdr3_nt: TGTGCCAGTAGTATGTGGCAGATTAGAGGAGATACGCAGTATTTT; cdr3_aa: CASSMWQIRGDTQYF
v_call: TRBV15; j_call: TRBJ2-7; clone_size: NA; d_call: NA; cdr3_nt: TGTGCCACCAGCGGCTCTCAATGGGGCCGTAGCTCCTACGAGCAGTACTTC; cdr3_aa: CATSGSQWGRSSYEQYF
v_call: TRBV12-5; j_call: TRBJ2-1; clone_size: once; d_call: NA; cdr3_nt: TGTGCTAGTGGCTCGTCCTTGGGTGAGCAGTTCTTC; cdr3_aa: CASGSSLGEQFF
v_call: TRBV7-8; j_call: TRBJ2-7; clone_size: NA; d_call: NA; cdr3_nt: TGTGCCAGCAGCCAGGGTCCCGAGCAGTACTTC; cdr3_aa: CASSQGPEQYF
v_call: TRBV30; j_call: TRBJ1-6; clone_size: NA; d_call: NA; cdr3_nt: TGTGCCTGGAGTCATAGTAATTCACCCCTCCACTTT; cdr3_aa: CAWSHSNSPLHF
v_call: TRBV28; j_call: TRBJ1-2; clone_size: NA; d_call: NA; cdr3_nt: TGTGCCAGCCGACTGACAGCATCTAACTATGGCTACACCTTC; cdr3_aa: CASRLTASNYGYTF